What follows are 27 T cell receptor beta chains derived from one specimen sequenced in a study of response to subunit inactivated influenza vaccine. TCRdb processed the RT-PCR reads anew with MiXCR; each CDR3 protein has one entry. This sample has about 620,000 distinct CDR3 sequences, with approximately 10% found just once. This same sample was also taken into another study, of T cells expressing NK-cell markers. From that report: In generating TCR beta cDNA, 5'RACE template switching with UMIs was used.

The specimen was PBMCs from blood, collected on the day of vaccination. The receptor set was obtained from a man in his fifties or sixties who received an inactivated influenza vaccine.

This clonotype showed up just a few times. V usage is TRBV5-4 and J usage is TRBJ2-1; 12 bases line up with TRBD2. This CDR3 contains 20 residues. CDR1 is SGHNT and CDR2 is YYREEE in the germline V gene (reference sequence). With 2 bases clipped from V and 3 bases from J, the junction kept 15 bases outside the gene matches. CDR3 residues: CASSFRLAGVLVGIYNEQFF. As DNA, the CDR3 is TGTGCCAGCAGCTTCCGACTAGCGGGGGTGTTAGTTGGGATCTACAATGAGCAGTTCTTC.

This clonotype was detected a few times. The chain is built from TRBV6-2 or TRBV6-3 and TRBJ2-7, with 12 bases identical to TRBD2. The CDR3 runs to 19 residues. The germline V gene encodes CDR1 MNHEY and CDR2 SVGEGT. With 0 bases clipped from V and 1 base from J, the junction kept 10 bases outside the gene matches. The CDR3 DNA follows: TGTGCCAGCAGTTACTCCCCGTTACTAGCGGGAGGTAGTTCCTACGAGCAGTACTTC. This encodes CASSYSPLLAGGSSYEQYF.

This chain uses TRBV3-1 with TRBJ2-1; no definite D call. Germline loops: CDR1 LGHDT, CDR2 YNNKEL (reference sequence). The CDR3 runs to 15 residues. V shed 6 bases and J shed 1 base, with 13 bases lying between them. The chain's CDR3 is CASRPTGPSYNEQFF. CDR3 in DNA: TGTGCCAGCAGGCCGACGGGCCCTTCCTACAATGAGCAGTTCTTC.

The rearrangement joins TRBV4-3 to TRBJ2-1; maybe TRBD2 (5 bases). Trimming took 7 bases from V and 5 from J, leaving 15 bases between them. The germline V gene encodes CDR1 LGHNA and CDR2 YSLEER. This CDR3 spans 14 amino acids. The CDR3 DNA follows: TGCGCCAGCAACCGAAAAGGACTGGACAATGAGCAGTTCTTC. It codes for CASNRKGLDNEQFF.

The chain joins TRBV4-2 to TRBJ2-7, with D perhaps given as TRBD1 or TRBD2 (5 bases each). Trimming removed 1 base at V and 1 base at J, with 20 bases between. The CDR3 is 18 residues long. Germline lookup yields CDR1 LGHNA and CDR2 YNFKEQ. The CDR3 sequence: CASSQVRPGGTISYEQYF. The CDR3 DNA is TGTGCCAGCAGCCAAGTGCGTCCTGGGGGAACGATTTCCTACGAGCAGTACTTC.

The chain recombines TRBV7-2 with TRBJ1-4, with TRBD1 as a possible D gene (5 bases). This CDR3 region has 14 residues. Trimming removed 5 bases at V and 4 bases at J, with 11 bases between. Germline V CDR1 and CDR2: SGHTA, FQGNSA. The CDR3 nucleotides read TGTGCCAGCAGCCAGACAGAAAGTAATGAAAAACTGTTTTTT. It yields the protein CASSQTESNEKLFF. Together with reference TRBV7-2 and TRBJ1-4, the CDR3 gives the full variable domain: GAGVSQSPSNKVTEKGKDVELRCDPISGHTALYWYRQSLGQGLEFLIYFQGNSAPDKSGLPSDRFSAERTGGSVSTLTIQRTQQEDSAVYLCASSQTESNEKLFFGSGTQLSVL.

CDR3 bases: TGTGCCAGCAGCTCCGAAAGCTGGGCCGGGGAGCTGTTTTTT. Translated, it gives CASSSESWAGELFF. The V and J genes are TRBV11-2 and TRBJ2-2, with no clear D. V lost 4 bases, J lost 6 bases, and 12 bases lay in between. Germline V CDR1 and CDR2: SGHAT, FQNNGV. This CDR3 spans 14 amino acids.

Many counts were recorded for this clonotype. The chain couples TRBV29-1 to TRBJ2-3; D remains ambiguous. Germline V gene lookup returns CDR1 SQVTM and CDR2 ANQGSEA. CDR3 size: 12 residues. The germline V and J ends were trimmed by 3 bases and 1 base, with 5 bases remaining between them. For the CDR3, the DNA is TGCAGCGTTGACCTAGGCACAGATACGCAGTATTTT. Protein sequence: CSVDLGTDTQYF.

This clonotype has more than one count but fewer than ten. V gene TRBV6-1 combines with J gene TRBJ2-2; 9 bases agree with TRBD1. The CDR3 is made up of 14 amino acids. After removal of 11 bases from V and 0 bases from J, the junction contained 4 bases not matched to a gene. Per germline, CDR1 MNHNS and CDR2 SASEGT. As DNA, the CDR3 is TGTGCCGCTCGGACAGGGGCGAACACCGGGGAGCTGTTTTTT. As protein: CAARTGANTGELFF.

The chain uses TRBV20-1 and TRBJ2-3; TRBD2 is a possible D gene (5 bases). CDR1 DFQATT and CDR2 SNEGSKA come from the germline V gene (reference sequence). The V end was cut by 1 base, the J end by 3 bases, with 11 bases between. The CDR3 contains 14 residues. This chain's CDR3 is CSARAGYFTDTQYF. Here the CDR3 DNA reads TGCAGTGCTAGAGCGGGGTATTTTACAGATACGCAGTATTTT.

The chain uses TRBV10-3 and TRBJ2-7, with no clear D. The germline V gene encodes CDR1 ENHRY and CDR2 SYGVKD. The CDR3 loop spans 14 amino acids. The V end lost 2 bases, the J end lost 6 bases, and 14 bases lay between the germline ends. DNA for the CDR3: TGTGCCATCAGTGAGGTTCAAGGGCCCCGCGAGCAGTACTTC. It translates to CAISEVQGPREQYF.

The rearrangement links TRBV20-1 to TRBJ1-1; no definite D call. This CDR3 has 12 amino acids. Germline V gene data show CDR1 as DFQATT and CDR2 as SNEGSKA (reference sequence). V was pared by 3 bases and J by 2 bases, with 7 bases between. The CDR3 loop reads CSASSGNTEAFF. The CDR3 nucleotides are TGCAGTGCTAGTTCGGGAAACACTGAAGCTTTCTTT.

This clonotype was detected ten times or more. This rearrangement joins TRBV12-3 or TRBV12-4 to TRBJ2-7; D is possibly TRBD1 (6 bases). The V and J ends lost 6 bases and 4 bases respectively, with 16 bases between them. The CDR3 is 14 amino acids. Here the CDR3 DNA reads TGTGCCAGCAGACAGGGACGAGTGGGGTACGAGCAGTACTTC. Its translation is CASRQGRVGYEQYF.

The chain is built from TRBV27 and TRBJ2-5, with 8 nucleotides matching TRBD2. This CDR3 spans 16 amino acids. The junction had 12 bases not matched to a gene; V was cut back by 4 bases and J by 5 bases. In germline, CDR1 is MNHEY, CDR2 SMNVEV (reference sequence). For the CDR3, the DNA is TGTGCCAGCAGTTCATACGGGGGGGCTCTTTGGGAGACCCAGTACTTC. Residues: CASSSYGGALWETQYF.

This clonotype was counted only a few times. The J gene is TRBJ2-7, the V gene TRBV30; 13 bases are shared with TRBD2. The CDR3 has 13 amino acids. The ends lost 2 bases at V and 7 bases at J; junction bases unmatched: 2. CDR1 and CDR2 from the germline V gene are GTSNPN and SVGIG (reference sequence). CDR3 bases: TGTGCCTGGAGTTGGACTAGCGGGGGTGAGCAGTACTTC. The encoded protein is CAWSWTSGGEQYF. Full variable domain (missing parts from reference TRBV30 and TRBJ2-7): SQTIHQWPATLVQPVGSPLSLECTVEGTSNPNLYWYRQAAGRGLQLLFYSVGIGQISSEVPQNLSASRPQDRQFILSSKKLLLSDSGFYLCAWSWTSGGEQYFGPGTRLTVT.

This rearrangement joins TRBV3-1 to TRBJ2-5; TRBD2 agrees at 13 bases. J was trimmed by 5 bases and V by 3 bases; bases with no gene match: 6. The CDR3 totals 16 residues. Germline loops: CDR1 LGHDT, CDR2 YNNKEL (reference sequence). The chain's CDR3 is CASSHLRTSGSETQYF. In DNA, the CDR3 is TGTGCCAGCAGCCATCTCCGGACTAGCGGGAGCGAGACCCAGTACTTC.

This clonotype was picked up many times. The chain couples TRBV24-1 to TRBJ2-1; D unclear. The germline CDR1 and CDR2 sequences are KGHDR and SFDVKD. Trimming shortened V by 4 bases and J by 1 base, and 13 bases separated the two germline ends. This CDR3 contains 16 residues. The DNA for the CDR3 is TGTGCCACCAGTGACCGTGGGGTGGAATCCTACAATGAGCAGTTCTTC. Its protein product is CATSDRGVESYNEQFF.

The genes are TRBV11-1 and TRBJ2-6; 9 bases line up with TRBD1. Germline assignment: CDR1 SGHAT and CDR2 FQDESV (reference sequence). The CDR3 runs 18 residues. With 8 bases clipped from V and 0 bases from J, the junction kept 11 bases outside the gene matches. CDR3: CASGKGQGGFSGANVLTF. The CDR3 DNA reads as TGTGCCAGCGGGAAGGGACAGGGTGGTTTCTCTGGGGCCAACGTCCTGACTTTC.

This clonotype turned up a few times. The genes are TRBV11-3 and TRBJ2-1, with 9 bases identical to TRBD2. The germline gives CDR1 SGHNT, CDR2 YENEEA. The CDR3 contains 15 residues. J gave up 7 bases and V 4 bases, and 8 bases lay outside the gene matches. The CDR3 DNA reads TGTGCCAGCAGCTCCTCAGCGGGAGGAGAGAATGAGCAGTTCTTC. It codes for CASSSSAGGENEQFF.

This clonotype was found a few times. The chain combines TRBV6-1 with TRBJ2-7; 9 positions match TRBD1. With 10 bases clipped from V and 4 bases from J, the junction kept 8 bases outside the gene matches. The CDR3 consists of 13 residues. Germline CDR1 reads MNHNS; CDR2 reads SASEGT. As DNA, the CDR3 is TGTGCCATTAGACAGGGGGGTATGTACGAGCAGTACTTC. It encodes CAIRQGGMYEQYF.

The chain has TRBV6-4 and TRBJ2-3, with D perhaps TRBD2 (7 bases). In germline, CDR1 is MRHNA, CDR2 SNTAGT. V was pared by 2 bases and J by 2 bases, with 8 bases between. The CDR3 sequence is 14 residues long. The CDR3 is CASSDGGATDTQYF. In nucleotides, the CDR3 is TGTGCCAGCAGTGACGGGGGGGCCACAGATACGCAGTATTTT.

The V gene is TRBV7-9, the J gene TRBJ2-1; D may be TRBD1 or TRBD2 (6 bases each). From germline, CDR1 is SEHNR and CDR2 FQNEAQ (reference sequence). Trimming left V 1 base short and J 3 bases short, with 13 bases between. This CDR3 contains 16 residues. CDR3 nucleotides: TGTGCCAGCAGCTTAGGCTTACGGGGGCTCTACAATGAGCAGTTCTTC. Translated, it gives CASSLGLRGLYNEQFF.

This clonotype has more than one count but fewer than ten. The chain couples TRBV7-9 to TRBJ1-1, with TRBD1 matching over 9 bases. With 3 bases clipped from V and 6 bases from J, the junction kept 11 bases outside the gene matches. The germline V gene encodes CDR1 SEHNR and CDR2 FQNEAQ (reference sequence). The CDR3 covers 16 residues. CDR3 region: CASSFGRGQGRSEAFF. The CDR3 DNA reads as TGTGCCAGCAGCTTTGGAAGAGGACAGGGGAGGTCTGAAGCTTTCTTT. Supplemented by reference TRBV7-9 and TRBJ1-1, the full variable domain reads DTGVSQNPRHKITKRGQNVTFRCDPISEHNRLYWYRQTLGQGPEFLTYFQNEAQLEKSRLLSDRFSAERPKGSFSTLEIQRTEQGDSAMYLCASSFGRGQGRSEAFFGQGTRLTVV.

This clonotype occurred a few times. The CDR3 protein is CASSYLVAARGPENTEAFF. DNA of the CDR3: TGTGCCAGCAGTTACTTAGTCGCAGCGCGGGGGCCGGAGAACACTGAAGCTTTCTTT. The J gene is TRBJ1-1, the V gene TRBV6-8; possible D gene TRBD1, 6 bases. This CDR3 region has 19 residues. Trimming removed 1 base at V and 1 base at J, with 22 bases between. In germline, CDR1 is MNHGY, CDR2 SAAAGT.

V and J are TRBV6-2 or TRBV6-3 and TRBJ2-7, with 7 nucleotides matching TRBD2. CDR3 length: 15 amino acids. Germline assignment: CDR1 MNHEY and CDR2 SVGEGT. The ends lost 7 bases at V and 4 bases at J; junction bases unmatched: 13. CDR3 DNA sequence: TGTGCCAGCACCCCTTCCGGCGGGAGAACATACGAGCAGTACTTC. Its protein is CASTPSGGRTYEQYF.

The V and J genes are TRBV24-1 and TRBJ2-1, with D possibly being TRBD1 (5 bases). Per the germline V gene, CDR1 is KGHDR and CDR2 is SFDVKD. CDR3 length equals 14 residues. V lost 2 bases and J lost 6, with 10 bases in between. The CDR3 sequence is CATSDSYRGNEQFF. Written as DNA, the CDR3 is TGTGCCACCAGTGATTCTTATAGGGGCAATGAGCAGTTCTTC.

The V and J genes are TRBV6-2 or TRBV6-3 and TRBJ2-7; D gene uncertain. With 2 bases removed from V and 6 bases from J, the gap between germline ends came to 5 bases. This CDR3 is built from 11 residues. Germline assignment: CDR1 MNHEY and CDR2 SVGEGT. The CDR3 spells CASSYGIEQYF. The DNA of the CDR3 is TGTGCCAGCAGTTACGGGATCGAGCAGTACTTC.